The present T cell receptor beta chain was sequenced within a study of shared clonotypes between healthy human individuals. Deep was the level used in running the assay. Assay used: immunoSEQ multiplex PCR; TCRdb lists only in-frame clones, some missing. This sample yields 2 million to 3 million clones, of which roughly 93% are seen a single time; around 0.4% belongs to the top ten. V lost 3 bases and J 2 bases, leaving 13 bases between the germline ends. The germline V gene encodes CDR1 LNHDA and CDR2 SQIVND (reference sequence). This CDR3 spans 15 amino acids. The sample taken for sequencing was naive CD4+ T cells from PBMCs. The sample's subset: CD45RA+ positively selected. V and J are TRBV19 and TRBJ1-2; no firm D call. This sequence originates from a man between 18 and 29 years old in good health. Some clones in this sample may be carry-over from other donors' samples. The CDR3 is CASSIRAPINYGYTF. As DNA, the CDR3 is TGTGCCAGTAGTATTCGCGCGCCCATAAACTATGGCTACACCTTC.